This entry features one T cell receptor beta chain sequence. The antigen remains unidentified. CDR1 and CDR2 (germline): DFQATT, SNEGSKA (reference sequence). V lost 3 bases and J 2 bases, leaving 15 bases between the germline ends. The CDR3 extends over 15 amino acids. The entry originates in a study of neurological immune-mediated disorders. TCRdb ran MiXCR on the 5' RACE reads and lists one entry per CDR3 protein. Here the sample spans approximately 23,000 distinct CDR3 sequences, about 9.4% being singletons. Points from the study as a whole: The study found no CDR3 amino acid sequences shared by expanded clones across subjects, suggesting private repertoires in all groups.

This chain joins TRBV20-1 and TRBJ2-3, with D possibly being TRBD2 (7 bases). Sample: PBMCs. This TCR derives from a woman aged 55-69 years with HTLV-1-associated myelopathy (HAM/TSP). The CDR3 nucleotides read TGCAGTGCTAGCTGGGGGGGGGCCTTCACAGATACGCAGTATTTT. Translation gives CSASWGGAFTDTQYF.